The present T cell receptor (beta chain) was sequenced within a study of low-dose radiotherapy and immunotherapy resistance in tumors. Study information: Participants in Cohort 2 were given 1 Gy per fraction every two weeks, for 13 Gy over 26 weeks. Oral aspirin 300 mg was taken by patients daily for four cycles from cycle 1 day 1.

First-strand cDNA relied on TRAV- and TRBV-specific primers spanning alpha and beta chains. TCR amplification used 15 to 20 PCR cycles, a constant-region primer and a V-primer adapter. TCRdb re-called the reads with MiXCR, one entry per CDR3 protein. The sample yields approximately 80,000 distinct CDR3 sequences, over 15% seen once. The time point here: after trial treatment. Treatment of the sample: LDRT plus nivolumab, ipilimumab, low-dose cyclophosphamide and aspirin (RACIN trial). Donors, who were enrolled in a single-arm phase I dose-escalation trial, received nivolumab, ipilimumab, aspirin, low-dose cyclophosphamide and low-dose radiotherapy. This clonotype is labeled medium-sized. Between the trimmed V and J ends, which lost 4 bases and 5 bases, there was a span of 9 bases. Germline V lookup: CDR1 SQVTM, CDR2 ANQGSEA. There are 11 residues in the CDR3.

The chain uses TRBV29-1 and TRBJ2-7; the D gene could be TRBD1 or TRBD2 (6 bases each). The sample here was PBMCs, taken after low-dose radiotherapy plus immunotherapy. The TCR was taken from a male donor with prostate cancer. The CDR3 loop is CSVAGAHEQYF. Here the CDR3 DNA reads TGCAGCGTTGCGGGGGCGCACGAGCAGTACTTC.